This passage covers 7 T cell receptor beta chains from one sample sequenced in a study of cytomegalovirus exposure and HLA in healthy donors. It was with 60 Vbeta and 13 Jbeta primers that the PCR ran. Sequenced by immunoSEQ multiplex PCR; TCRdb stores in-frame clones only, minus some. The sample lists some 130,000 clones, over 70% occurring once. The sample taken for sequencing was PBMCs. These receptors were obtained from a man aged 30 to 45 in good health and CMV-seronegative.

This chain joins TRBV28 and TRBJ2-5; TRBD1 aligns across 7 bases. The germline V gene encodes CDR1 MDHEN and CDR2 SYDVKM. The CDR3 covers 14 residues. After removal of 5 bases from V and 2 bases from J, the junction contained 5 bases not matched to a gene. This CDR3 reads CASSLPGQQETQYF. CDR3 DNA: TGTGCCAGCAGTCTACCGGGACAGCAAGAGACCCAGTACTTC.

This sequence joins TRBV5-6 and TRBJ2-5, with D maybe TRBD1 (5 bases). The CDR3 loop spans 14 amino acids. V dropped 0 bases and J dropped 5 bases, with 11 bases sitting between them. CDR1 is SGHDT and CDR2 is YYEEEE in the germline V gene. CDR3 loop: CASSLVGRAETQYF. CDR3 nucleotides: TGTGCCAGCAGCTTGGTGGGCAGGGCCGAGACCCAGTACTTC.

This clone appeared a single time. This chain connects TRBV5-1 to TRBJ1-3; 9 bases align to TRBD1. J was trimmed by 1 base and V by 1 base; bases with no gene match: 6. This CDR3 contains 17 residues. CDR1 is SGHRS and CDR2 is YFSETQ in the germline V gene. Here the CDR3 DNA reads TGCGCCAGCAGCTTGAGGGGACAGGGAAGGTCTGGAAACACCATATATTTT. As protein: CASSLRGQGRSGNTIYF.

V usage is TRBV4-3 and J usage is TRBJ2-1; TRBD2 matches at 11 bases. Germline CDR1 is LGHNA and CDR2 is YSLEER. Losses at the gene ends were 5 bases for V and 4 bases for J; bases not matched to a gene: 7. This CDR3 spans 16 amino acids. CDR3 amino acids: CASSSTSGSSYNEQFF. DNA for the CDR3: TGCGCCAGCAGCTCTACTAGCGGGAGTTCGTACAATGAGCAGTTCTTC.

The chain couples TRBV27 to TRBJ2-3; D possibly corresponds to TRBD2 (7 bases). From germline, CDR1 is MNHEY and CDR2 SMNVEV (reference sequence). The CDR3 covers 15 residues. Between the trimmed V and J ends, which lost 3 bases and 6 bases, there was a span of 16 bases. Here the CDR3 DNA reads TGTGCCAGCAGTTTCCTCTCGGGGGGCTGGGATACGCAGTATTTT. This gives the protein CASSFLSGGWDTQYF.

The table lists this clone with a count of one. The J gene is TRBJ2-1, the V gene TRBV9; 8 nucleotides match TRBD2. This CDR3 is 15 amino acids long. With V trimmed by 0 bases and J by 9 bases, 8 bases remained unmatched. From germline, CDR1 is SGDLS and CDR2 YYNGEE. The chain's CDR3 is CASSVVAGGGAEQFF. CDR3 sequence (DNA): TGTGCCAGCAGCGTAGTCGCGGGAGGAGGGGCTGAGCAGTTCTTC.

The J gene is TRBJ1-4, the V gene TRBV18; D might be TRBD1 (5 bases). With 4 bases removed from V and 8 bases from J, the gap between germline ends came to 20 bases. The CDR3 extends over 16 amino acids. Germline CDR1 is KGHSH and CDR2 is LQKENI. Here the CDR3 DNA reads TGTGCCAGCTCACTGGGACTGACAGAACAACCGGAAAAACTGTTTTTT. It codes for CASSLGLTEQPEKLFF.